Each of the 10 T cell receptor beta chains below was sequenced from the same sample in a study of Tregs in tolerant kidney transplant recipients. Assay: immunoSEQ multiplex PCR; the TCRdb copy retains only in-frame clones and omits some. The table records about 50,000 clones, roughly 89% of them present only once. Mixed chimerism was transient after nonmyeloablative marrow transplants from related graft donors. This material consisted of CD8+ T cells from blood (PBMCs), taken 12 months after the transplant. Receptors originate from a human patient who received a combined kidney and bone marrow transplant. Some T cells may have originated in the graft donor.

The chain uses TRBV2 and TRBJ1-4; 7 bases align to TRBD1. The germline V gene encodes CDR1 SNHLY and CDR2 FYNNEI. The V segment lost 10 bases and the J segment 8 bases; nucleotides outside the gene matches: 13. There are 14 residues in the CDR3. CDR3 sequence: CAKTRRDRGEKLFF. CDR3 sequence (DNA): TGTGCCAAAACCCGGCGGGACAGAGGAGAAAAACTGTTTTTT.

This chain uses TRBV29-1 with TRBJ2-7; weak D call: TRBD2 (6 bases). Trimming removed 6 bases at V and 0 bases at J, with 12 bases between. CDR3 length: 13 residues. Germline assignment: CDR1 SQVTM and CDR2 ANQGSEA. The DNA for the CDR3 is TGCAGCGTGGCGGGAAAGAGCTCCTACGAGCAGTACTTC. Protein product: CSVAGKSSYEQYF.

This chain uses TRBV5-5 with TRBJ2-7, with D perhaps TRBD2 (5 bases). This CDR3 region has 13 residues. CDR1 and CDR2 from the germline V gene are SGHKS and YYEKEE (reference sequence). V lost 0 bases to trimming and J lost 3 bases, with 7 bases between them. The CDR3 here is CASSLVSGYEQYF. In nucleotides, the CDR3 is TGTGCCAGCAGCTTGGTCAGCGGCTACGAGCAGTACTTC.

This chain connects TRBV4-3 to TRBJ2-7; 9 nucleotides line up with TRBD2. Trimming took 4 bases from V and 5 from J; bases not matched to a gene: 6. Germline loops: CDR1 LGHNA, CDR2 YSLEER. The CDR3 totals 14 residues. This CDR3 is CASSPGTSLDEQYF. Here the CDR3 DNA reads TGCGCCAGCAGCCCCGGGACTAGCTTAGACGAGCAGTACTTC.

The chain recombines TRBV9 with TRBJ2-1, with D perhaps TRBD2 (5 bases). Germline V gives CDR1 SGDLS, CDR2 YYNGEE. V was pared by 7 bases and J by 0 bases, with 11 bases between. This CDR3 has 14 amino acids. The CDR3 protein is CASGGRSSYNEQFF. The CDR3 region has the DNA TGTGCCAGCGGCGGGCGGAGCTCCTACAATGAGCAGTTCTTC.

The chain joins TRBV27 to TRBJ2-2; a possible D gene is TRBD2 (6 bases). The CDR3 runs 14 residues. V shed 2 bases and J shed 8 bases, with 12 bases lying between them. Germline lookup yields CDR1 MNHEY and CDR2 SMNVEV (reference sequence). Here the CDR3 reads CASSLVLGGGELFF. CDR3 DNA: TGTGCCAGCAGTTTAGTGTTGGGGGGAGGGGAGCTGTTTTTT.

The V gene is TRBV4-2, the J gene TRBJ2-3; 7 bases are shared with TRBD2. Germline V gene data show CDR1 as LGHNA and CDR2 as YNFKEQ. The V and J ends lost 4 bases and 3 bases, in that order; junction bases with no gene match: 7. The CDR3 has 15 amino acids. CDR3 DNA sequence: TGTGCCAGCAGCCCCTCCAGCGGGGAGACAGATACGCAGTATTTT. It encodes CASSPSSGETDTQYF.

The genes are TRBV19 and TRBJ2-7; tentative D call: TRBD2 (6 bases). The germline V and J ends were trimmed by 3 bases and 7 bases, with 7 bases remaining between them. Germline V lookup: CDR1 LNHDA, CDR2 SQIVND (reference sequence). The CDR3 sequence is 11 residues long. The CDR3: CASSMGREQYF. DNA for the CDR3: TGTGCCAGTAGTATGGGGAGGGAGCAGTACTTC.

The J gene is TRBJ2-7, the V gene TRBV6-5, with D possibly being TRBD2 (6 bases). The CDR3 is 15 residues long. With 4 bases removed from V and 2 bases from J, the gap between germline ends came to 15 bases. Germline assignment: CDR1 MNHEY and CDR2 SVGAGI. The CDR3 DNA is TGTGCCAGCAGTTTAGCGGAGAGTGGGGCCTACGAGCAGTACTTC. It yields the protein CASSLAESGAYEQYF.

V is TRBV20-1 and J is TRBJ2-5; 7 nucleotides align to TRBD2. V was pared by 6 bases and J by 8 bases, with 6 bases of the junction left unmatched. The CDR3 is made up of 11 amino acids. Germline CDR1 is DFQATT and CDR2 is SNEGSKA (reference sequence). CDR3 nucleotides: TGCAGTGCGGGGGAGGGTTTCACCCAGTACTTC. Translation: CSAGEGFTQYF.